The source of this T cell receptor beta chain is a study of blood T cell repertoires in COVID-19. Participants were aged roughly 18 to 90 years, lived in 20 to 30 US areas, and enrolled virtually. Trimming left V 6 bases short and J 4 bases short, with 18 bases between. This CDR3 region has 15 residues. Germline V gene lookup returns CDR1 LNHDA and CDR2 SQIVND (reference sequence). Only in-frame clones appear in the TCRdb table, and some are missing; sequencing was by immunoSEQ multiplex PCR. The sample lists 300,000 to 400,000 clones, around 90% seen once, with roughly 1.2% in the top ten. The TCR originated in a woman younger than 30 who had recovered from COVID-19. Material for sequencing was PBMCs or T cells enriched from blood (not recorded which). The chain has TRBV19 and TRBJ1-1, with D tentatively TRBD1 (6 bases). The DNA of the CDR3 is TGTGCCAGTAGCCGCCCCACAGGGTCCGGCACTGAAGCTTTCTTT. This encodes CASSRPTGSGTEAFF.